This T cell receptor beta chain is from a study of a mutant IDH1 vaccine in newly diagnosed glioma. Study overall: At weeks 1, 3, 5, 7, 11, 15, 19 and 23, patients received a vaccination, eight in all.

Here immunoSEQ multiplex PCR was the method, and the copy in TCRdb shows in-frame clones only, minus some. In the table there are fewer than 100,000 clones, roughly nine tenths of which are singletons. Trimming removed 6 bases from V and 0 bases from J, with 12 bases in between. CDR1 and CDR2 (germline): LNHDA, SQIVND (reference sequence). The CDR3 has 15 residues. Concerning this clone itself: Its cognate antigen is unknown.

The time point was: week 5, during vaccination. One vaccine dose held 300 ug of mutant IDH1 20-mer peptide and came with topical imiquimod. The origin of this receptor is a woman aged 45-60 years with glioma. The chain has TRBV19 and TRBJ1-5, with unresolved D. The sample here was PBMCs, taken from a glioma patient whose treatment included an IDH1 peptide vaccine. The CDR3 here is CASSRLADSNQPQHF. The CDR3 region has the DNA TGTGCCAGTAGCCGTCTGGCCGATAGCAATCAGCCCCAGCATTTT. The complete variable domain, with remaining parts taken from reference TRBV19 and TRBJ1-5, reads DGGITQSPKYLFRKEGQNVTLSCEQNLNHDAMYWYRQDPGQGLRLIYYSQIVNDFQKGDIAEGYSVSREKKESFPLTVTSAQKNPTAFYLCASSRLADSNQPQHFGDGTRLSIL.